Each of the 25 T cell receptor beta chains below was sequenced from the same sample in a study of blood T cell repertoires in COVID-19. TCRdb keeps only in-frame clones here, not all; method: immunoSEQ multiplex PCR. The table shows over 200,000 clones, with around 89% occurring only once. What was sequenced was PBMCs or T cells enriched from blood (not recorded which). The origin of the receptors is a man aged 25-45 years who had recovered from COVID-19.

This chain links TRBV18 with TRBJ2-2; 13 bases line up with TRBD2. The V and J ends lost 8 bases and 0 bases, in that order; junction bases with no gene match: 6. The length of the CDR3 is 17 residues. Germline-derived CDR1 and CDR2 are KGHSH and LQKENI. CDR3 loop: CASRGLAGAANTGELFF. CDR3 nucleotide sequence: TGTGCCAGCCGAGGACTAGCGGGGGCGGCGAACACCGGGGAGCTGTTTTTT.

This rearrangement joins TRBV5-1 to TRBJ1-5; D not certain. Germline CDR1 reads SGHRS; CDR2 reads YFSETQ. This CDR3 is built from 13 residues. The V gene lost 1 base and the J gene lost 5 bases, with 7 bases spanning the gap. The CDR3 DNA sequence: TGCGCCAGCAGCTTGAACGGGGATCAGCCCCAGCATTTT. This sequence encodes CASSLNGDQPQHF.

The gene calls are TRBV19 and TRBJ2-7; TRBD2 might be the D (5 bases). The germline V gene has CDR1 LNHDA and CDR2 SQIVND (reference sequence). The CDR3 totals 16 residues. Trimming stripped 5 bases from V and 6 bases from J, with 23 bases between. CDR3 sequence: CASSDRGGFLGVEQYF. In DNA form, the CDR3 reads TGTGCCAGTAGTGATCGAGGCGGGTTTTTGGGCGTCGAGCAGTACTTC.

The J gene is TRBJ2-5, the V gene TRBV9, with 11 nucleotides matching TRBD2. With V trimmed by 0 bases and J by 2 bases, 6 bases remained unmatched. This CDR3 spans 17 amino acids. Germline V lookup: CDR1 SGDLS, CDR2 YYNGEE. The CDR3 nucleotides read TGTGCCAGCAGCGTAGGAGGTCGACTAGCGGGACAAGAGACCCAGTACTTC. Protein product: CASSVGGRLAGQETQYF. Using reference TRBV9 and TRBJ2-5 for the parts outside the CDR3, the full variable domain is DSGVTQTPKHLITATGQRVTLRCSPRSGDLSVYWYQQSLDQGLQFLIQYYNGEERAKGNILERFSAQQFPDLHSELNLSSLELGDSALYFCASSVGGRLAGQETQYFGPGTRLLVL.

The chain links TRBV6-1 to TRBJ1-4; no clear D gene. CDR3 length: 15 amino acids. Germline loops: CDR1 MNHNS, CDR2 SASEGT. Trimming removed 3 bases at V and 8 bases at J, with 16 bases between. CDR3 DNA: TGTGCCAGCAGTGACCCCAAGGGAGGGCGAGAAAAACTGTTTTTT. Translated: CASSDPKGGREKLFF.

This CDR3 reads CASSQAQGYTGELFF. In nucleotides, the CDR3 is TGCGCCAGCAGCCAAGCTCAGGGGTACACCGGGGAGCTGTTTTTT. This chain connects TRBV4-3 to TRBJ2-2, with D possibly TRBD1 on 6 matching bases. V was trimmed by 1 base and J by 3 bases, leaving 9 bases between them. Germline V lookup: CDR1 LGHNA, CDR2 YSLEER. The CDR3 is 15 residues long.

The V and J genes are TRBV7-9 and TRBJ2-1; D not resolved. CDR3 length: 8 amino acids. The ends were cut back, 5 bases at V and 13 bases at J, with 3 bases in the middle. The V gene's germline CDR1 is SEHNR and CDR2 FQNEAQ (reference sequence). For the CDR3, the DNA is TGTGCCAGCAGCCCACAGTTCTTC. As protein: CASSPQFF.

V and J are TRBV4-3 and TRBJ2-6; D may be TRBD2 (6 bases). Germline V gene lookup returns CDR1 LGHNA and CDR2 YSLEER. Trimming left V 4 bases short and J 0 bases short, with 16 bases between. The CDR3 length is 18 residues. DNA of the CDR3: TGCGCCAGCAGCCCAAGCGGGCAGCCAATCTCTGGGGCCAACGTCCTGACTTTC. This codes for CASSPSGQPISGANVLTF.

This chain links TRBV4-1 with TRBJ1-4; the match to TRBD1 covers 8 bases. Trimming removed 4 bases from V and 0 bases from J; junction bases left unmatched: 4. This CDR3 is built from 16 residues. Looked up from germline, CDR1 is MGHRA and CDR2 is YSYEKL. The CDR3 is CASSRTGRATNEKLFF. DNA for the CDR3: TGCGCCAGCAGCCGGACAGGGAGAGCAACTAATGAAAAACTGTTTTTT.

The CDR3 reads CASSKCTSGSDTGELFF. The CDR3 DNA is TGTGCCAGCAGCAAATGTACTTCGGGGAGTGACACCGGGGAGCTGTTTTTT. V is TRBV21-1 and J is TRBJ2-2; TRBD2, the D gene given by the table, was not confirmed from the DNA. TRBV21-1 is a documented pseudogene. CDR3 length: 17 amino acids.

The chain combines TRBV6-6 with TRBJ1-1; 7 bases line up with TRBD1. CDR3 length: 14 residues. V dropped 5 bases and J dropped 1; count of bases not matched to a gene: 4. Germline values: CDR1 MNHNY, CDR2 SVGAGI (reference sequence). The CDR3, as DNA: TGTGCCAGCAGTCGGACAGGAGAGAACACTGAAGCTTTCTTT. Translating it yields CASSRTGENTEAFF.

The V gene is TRBV7-8, the J gene TRBJ1-4; 8 positions match TRBD1. The CDR3 has 17 residues. Germline trimming cut 3 bases from V and 5 bases from J; bases unmatched to any gene: 11. CDR1 and CDR2 (germline): SGHVS, FQNEAQ. CDR3 in DNA: TGTGCCAGCAGCTTGGACAGGGTGGCGCGCGCGAATGAAAAACTGTTTTTT. Translation gives CASSLDRVARANEKLFF.

The CDR3 here is CASSQVGLAGDQETQYF. CDR3 in DNA: TGTGCCAGCAGCCAAGTCGGACTAGCGGGGGACCAAGAGACCCAGTACTTC. The J gene is TRBJ2-5, the V gene TRBV3-1 (or the pseudogene TRBV3-2); 13 positions agree with TRBD2. The CDR3 sequence is 17 residues long. Trimming removed 1 base from V and 0 bases from J; junction bases left unmatched: 2. Germline loops: CDR1 LGHDT, CDR2 YNNKEL (reference sequence).

The chain couples TRBV5-1 to TRBJ2-3, with D hard to call. V was cut by 2 bases and J by 1 base, with 5 bases left in between. CDR1 SGHRS and CDR2 YFSETQ come from the germline V gene. This CDR3 spans 13 amino acids. The DNA of the CDR3 is TGCGCCAGCAGCTTTCGGGGCACAGATACGCAGTATTTT. Protein sequence: CASSFRGTDTQYF.

The chain has TRBV19 and TRBJ2-5; 10 positions agree with TRBD1. CDR3 size: 19 residues. Germline assignment: CDR1 LNHDA and CDR2 SQIVND (reference sequence). V was clipped by 4 bases and J by 5 bases; unmatched bases: 19. The chain's CDR3 is CASSTMDLSDRGLGETQYF. In DNA, the CDR3 is TGTGCCAGTAGTACCATGGACCTTTCTGACAGGGGGCTTGGGGAGACCCAGTACTTC.

V is TRBV7-2 and J is TRBJ2-3; D is undetermined. CDR3 length: 15 amino acids. V was clipped by 5 bases and J by 3 bases, with 15 bases between them. Looked up from germline, CDR1 is SGHTA and CDR2 is FQGNSA. CDR3 nucleotide sequence: TGTGCCAGCAGCCCTTCTAGTTCCGCAACAGATACGCAGTATTTT. It specifies CASSPSSSATDTQYF. Full variable domain (outside the CDR3, taken from reference TRBV7-2 and TRBJ2-3): GAGVSQSPSNKVTEKGKDVELRCDPISGHTALYWYRQSLGQGLEFLIYFQGNSAPDKSGLPSDRFSAERTGGSVSTLTIQRTQQEDSAVYLCASSPSSSATDTQYFGPGTRLTVL.

The gene calls are TRBV15 and TRBJ1-1; maybe TRBD1 (5 bases). V gave up 4 bases and J gave up 0 bases, with 15 bases separating them. The CDR3 is made up of 16 amino acids. Germline V lookup: CDR1 LNHNV, CDR2 YYDKDF (reference sequence). The CDR3 protein is CATSIEHRFLNTEAFF. CDR3 sequence (DNA): TGTGCCACCAGCATAGAACACAGGTTTTTGAACACTGAAGCTTTCTTT.

This chain links TRBV2 with TRBJ2-2; D is possibly TRBD1 (6 bases). The ends were cut back, 3 bases at V and 0 bases at J, with 14 bases in the middle. Germline V lookup: CDR1 SNHLY, CDR2 FYNNEI. The CDR3 consists of 17 residues. CDR3 protein: CASSEIRGLTNTGELFF. Written as DNA, the CDR3 is TGTGCCAGCAGTGAGATCAGGGGTTTGACGAACACCGGGGAGCTGTTTTTT.

The rearrangement joins TRBV5-4 to TRBJ1-2; D remains ambiguous. In germline, CDR1 is SGHNT, CDR2 YYREEE (reference sequence). This CDR3 is built from 12 residues. With 5 bases removed from V and 8 bases from J, the gap between germline ends came to 13 bases. The CDR3 nucleotides are TGTGCCAGCAGATCCGGGGAACGGGGCTACACCTTC. It specifies CASRSGERGYTF. Variable domain in full (rest from reference TRBV5-4 and TRBJ1-2): ETGVTQSPTHLIKTRGQQVTLRCSSQSGHNTVSWYQQALGQGPQFIFQYYREEENGRGNFPPRFSGLQFPNYSSELNVNALELDDSALYLCASRSGERGYTFGSGTRLTVV.

The chain recombines TRBV19 with TRBJ1-5; a weak D match, TRBD1 (5 bases). The V gene's germline CDR1 is LNHDA and CDR2 SQIVND (reference sequence). The V gene lost 0 bases and the J gene lost 3 bases, with 9 bases spanning the gap. There are 15 residues in the CDR3. Here the CDR3 DNA reads TGTGCCAGTAGTATAGATGATGGACACAATCAGCCCCAGCATTTT. It yields the protein CASSIDDGHNQPQHF.

V gene TRBV7-6 combines with J gene TRBJ2-5; D perhaps matches TRBD2 (6 bases). The CDR3 extends over 14 amino acids. Germline V CDR1 and CDR2: SGHVS, FNYEAQ. Trimming took off 6 bases at V and 2 bases at J, with 13 bases between the two ends. CDR3 region: CASRTLGGQETQYF. DNA of the CDR3: TGTGCCAGCAGGACCCTGGGGGGTCAAGAGACCCAGTACTTC.

The chain recombines TRBV12-3 or TRBV12-4 with TRBJ1-6; 7 positions match TRBD1. The CDR3 has 13 amino acids. V shed 9 bases and J 7 bases; nucleotides not matched to a gene: 6. The CDR3, as DNA: TGTGCCAGTGGGACAGCCGTGAATTCACCCCTCCACTTT. It is translated as CASGTAVNSPLHF.

V and J are TRBV7-6 and TRBJ2-7, with 11 bases matching TRBD1. With 4 bases clipped from V and 3 bases from J, the junction kept 5 bases outside the gene matches. The CDR3 loop spans 15 amino acids. CDR1 is SGHVS, CDR2 FNYEAQ, per germline. The CDR3: CASSSGTGGLYEQYF. In DNA form, the CDR3 reads TGTGCCAGCAGCTCCGGGACAGGGGGACTCTACGAGCAGTACTTC.

The rearrangement joins TRBV7-9 to TRBJ2-5, with 10 bases fitting TRBD2. The CDR3 extends over 15 amino acids. From germline, CDR1 is SEHNR and CDR2 FQNEAQ (reference sequence). The J segment lost 12 bases and the V segment lost 0 bases, leaving 10 bases of the junction unmatched. This chain's CDR3 is CASSLAGLAGEDKYF. In DNA, the CDR3 is TGTGCCAGCAGCTTAGCGGGCCTAGCGGGAGAAGACAAGTACTTC.

The chain carries TRBV9 and TRBJ1-4; D gene uncertain. V was pared by 4 bases and J by 8 bases, with 15 bases between. The germline CDR1 and CDR2 sequences are SGDLS and YYNGEE. The CDR3 totals 14 residues. CDR3 in amino acids: CASSLGGSREKLFF. Here the CDR3 DNA reads TGTGCCAGCAGCTTAGGAGGGTCTCGGGAAAAACTGTTTTTT.